The clone carrying this TCR beta chain was observed a handful of times. The antigen is unknown. This sample was taken from a study of post-analysis software for immune sequencing data. In the study overall: Relapsing-remitting, secondary progressive and progressive-relapsing forms of multiple sclerosis all featured among disease courses. Regarding the study as a whole: In patients, about 5 TRBV segments were more frequent than in controls, with TRBV5-6, TRBV5-1 and TRBV20-1 among them. Those samples that were prepared in the same batch co-clustered strongly by F measure.

This CDR3 is 14 amino acids long. V was clipped by 4 bases and J by 0 bases, with 11 bases between them. Germline CDR1 SGDLS, CDR2 YYNGEE. Presence of unique molecular identifiers characterized the TCR beta cDNA libraries. Between about 0.85 and 10 million T cells gave rise to 450,000 to 650,000 cDNA molecules. Using its own MiXCR run on the PCR reads, TCRdb lists one record per CDR3 protein. The table has hundreds of thousands of distinct CDR3 sequences, about 27% seen once; the top ten hold around 0.6%. The gene calls are TRBV9 and TRBJ2-7; TRBD1 might be the D (5 bases). The source of this sequence is a girl aged 10 to 17 with multiple sclerosis. What was sequenced was blood. DNA of the CDR3: TGTGCCAGCAGCAGACAGACGAGCTCCTACGAGCAGTACTTC. Translation gives CASSRQTSSYEQYF.